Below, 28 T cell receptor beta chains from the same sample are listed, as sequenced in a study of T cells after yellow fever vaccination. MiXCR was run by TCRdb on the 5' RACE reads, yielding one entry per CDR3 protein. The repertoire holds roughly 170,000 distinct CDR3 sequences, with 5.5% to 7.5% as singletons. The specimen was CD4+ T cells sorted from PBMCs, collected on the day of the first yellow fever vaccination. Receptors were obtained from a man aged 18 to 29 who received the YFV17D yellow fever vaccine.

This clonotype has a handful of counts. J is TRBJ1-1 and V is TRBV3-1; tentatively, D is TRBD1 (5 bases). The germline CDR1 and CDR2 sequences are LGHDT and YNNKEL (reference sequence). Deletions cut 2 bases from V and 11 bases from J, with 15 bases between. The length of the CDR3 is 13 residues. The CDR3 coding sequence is TGTGCCAGCAGCCAAACAGGTATTGGCGGGGCTTTCTTT. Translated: CASSQTGIGGAFF.

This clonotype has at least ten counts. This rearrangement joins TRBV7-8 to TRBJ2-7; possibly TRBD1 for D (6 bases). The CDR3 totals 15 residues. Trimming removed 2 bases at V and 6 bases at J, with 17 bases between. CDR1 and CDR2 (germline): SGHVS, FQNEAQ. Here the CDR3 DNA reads TGTGCCAGCAGCTTAAATGCAGGGGACGGGCGCGAGCAGTACGTC. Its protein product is CASSLNAGDGREQYV.

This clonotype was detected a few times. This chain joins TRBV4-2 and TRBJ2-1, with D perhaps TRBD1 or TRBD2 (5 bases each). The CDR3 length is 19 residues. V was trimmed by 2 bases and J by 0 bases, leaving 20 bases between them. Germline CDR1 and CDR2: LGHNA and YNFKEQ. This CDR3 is CASSQQGRTGPSSYNEQFF. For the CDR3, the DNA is TGTGCCAGCAGCCAACAAGGTAGAACGGGGCCCAGCTCCTACAATGAGCAGTTCTTC.

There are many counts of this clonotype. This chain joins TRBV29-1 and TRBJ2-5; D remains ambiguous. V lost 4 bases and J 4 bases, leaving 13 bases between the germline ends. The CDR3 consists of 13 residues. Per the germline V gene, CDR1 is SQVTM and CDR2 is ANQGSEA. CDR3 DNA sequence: TGCAGCGTTGCGCCGGCCGCCGGAGAGACCCAGTACTTC. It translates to CSVAPAAGETQYF.

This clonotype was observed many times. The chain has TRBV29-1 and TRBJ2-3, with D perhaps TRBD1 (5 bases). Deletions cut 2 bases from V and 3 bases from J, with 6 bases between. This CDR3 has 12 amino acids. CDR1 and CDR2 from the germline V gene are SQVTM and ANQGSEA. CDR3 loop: CSVEKGTDTQYF. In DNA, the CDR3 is TGCAGCGTTGAAAAGGGGACAGATACGCAGTATTTT.

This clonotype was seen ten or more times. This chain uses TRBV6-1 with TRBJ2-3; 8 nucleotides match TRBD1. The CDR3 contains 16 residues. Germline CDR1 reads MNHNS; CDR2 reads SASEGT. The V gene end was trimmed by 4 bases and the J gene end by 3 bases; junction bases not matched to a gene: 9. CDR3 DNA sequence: TGTGCCAGCAGTGTAGGACAGGGTGGAGGGACAGATACGCAGTATTTT. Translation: CASSVGQGGGTDTQYF.

The CDR3 DNA sequence: TGCGCCAGCAGCCAAATTCAGAGCTCAGATACGCAGTATTTT. This sequence encodes CASSQIQSSDTQYF. This chain uses TRBV4-1 with TRBJ2-3; D gene unclear. The germline V gene encodes CDR1 MGHRA and CDR2 YSYEKL. V was shortened by 2 bases and J by 4 bases, with 10 bases between the two germline ends. The CDR3 is 14 residues long.

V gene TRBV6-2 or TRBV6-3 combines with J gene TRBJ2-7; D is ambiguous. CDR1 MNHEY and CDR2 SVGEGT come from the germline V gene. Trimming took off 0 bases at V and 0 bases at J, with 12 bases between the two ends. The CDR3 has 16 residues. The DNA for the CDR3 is TGTGCCAGCAGTTACTCGACTGGGCACCGCTCCTACGAGCAGTACGTC. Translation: CASSYSTGHRSYEQYV.

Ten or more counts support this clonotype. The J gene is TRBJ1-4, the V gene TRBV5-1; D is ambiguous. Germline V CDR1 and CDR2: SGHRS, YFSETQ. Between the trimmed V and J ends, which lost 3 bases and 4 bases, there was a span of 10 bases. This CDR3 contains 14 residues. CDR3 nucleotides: TGCGCCAGCAGCTCGGGAGCCTATAATGAAAAACTGTTTTTT. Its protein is CASSSGAYNEKLFF. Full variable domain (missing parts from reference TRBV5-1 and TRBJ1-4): KAGVTQTPRYLIKTRGQQVTLSCSPISGHRSVSWYQQTPGQGLQFLFEYFSETQRNKGNFPGRFSGRQFSNSRSEMNVSTLELGDSALYLCASSSGAYNEKLFFGSGTQLSVL.

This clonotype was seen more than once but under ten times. For the CDR3, the DNA is TGTGCCAGCAGCTTCGGTCAGGGCGGAGAGACCCAGTACTTC. Amino acid sequence: CASSFGQGGETQYF. V is TRBV7-2 and J is TRBJ2-5; possibly TRBD1 for D (5 bases). Per the germline V gene, CDR1 is SGHTA and CDR2 is FQGNSA. The CDR3 loop spans 14 amino acids. Trimming pared 3 bases from V and 4 bases from J, leaving 12 bases between.

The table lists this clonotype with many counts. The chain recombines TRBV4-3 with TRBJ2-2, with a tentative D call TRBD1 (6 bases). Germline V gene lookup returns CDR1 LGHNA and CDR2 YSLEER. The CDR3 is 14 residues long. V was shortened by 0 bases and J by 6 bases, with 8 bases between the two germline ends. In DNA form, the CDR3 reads TGCGCCAGCAGCCAAGATGGGGGCCCCGGGGAGCTGTTTTTT. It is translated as CASSQDGGPGELFF.

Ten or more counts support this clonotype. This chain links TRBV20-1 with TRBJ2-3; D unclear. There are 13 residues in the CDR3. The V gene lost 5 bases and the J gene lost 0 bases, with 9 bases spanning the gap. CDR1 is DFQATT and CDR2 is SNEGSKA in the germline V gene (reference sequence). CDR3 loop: CSAEYSSTDTQYF. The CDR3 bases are TGCAGTGCTGAATATTCTAGCACAGATACGCAGTATTTT.

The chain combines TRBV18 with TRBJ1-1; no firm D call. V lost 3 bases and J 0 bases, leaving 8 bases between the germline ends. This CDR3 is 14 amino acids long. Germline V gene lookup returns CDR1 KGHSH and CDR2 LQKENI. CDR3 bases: TGTGCCAGCTCACCGTCAGTTTTGAACACTGAAGCTTTCTTT. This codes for CASSPSVLNTEAFF.

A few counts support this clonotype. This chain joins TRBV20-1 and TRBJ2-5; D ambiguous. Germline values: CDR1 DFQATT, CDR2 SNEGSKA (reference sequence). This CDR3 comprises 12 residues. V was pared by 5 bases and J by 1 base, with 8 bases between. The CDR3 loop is CSARPSQETQYF. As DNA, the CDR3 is TGCAGTGCTCGTCCTTCCCAAGAGACCCAGTACTTC.

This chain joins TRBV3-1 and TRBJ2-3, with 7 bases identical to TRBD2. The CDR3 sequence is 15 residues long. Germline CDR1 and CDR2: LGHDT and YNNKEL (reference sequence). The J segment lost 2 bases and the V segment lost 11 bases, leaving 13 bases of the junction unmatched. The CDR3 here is CACSRGVAYTDTQYF. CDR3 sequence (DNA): TGTGCCTGCTCCCGGGGGGTCGCCTACACAGATACGCAGTATTTT.

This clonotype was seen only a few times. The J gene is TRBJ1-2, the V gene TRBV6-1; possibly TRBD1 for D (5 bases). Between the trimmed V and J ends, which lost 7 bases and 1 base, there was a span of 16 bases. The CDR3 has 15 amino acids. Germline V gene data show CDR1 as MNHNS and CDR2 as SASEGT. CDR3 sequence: CASTSGAGNNYGYTF. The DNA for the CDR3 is TGTGCCAGCACCTCTGGGGCAGGGAATAACTATGGCTACACCTTC.

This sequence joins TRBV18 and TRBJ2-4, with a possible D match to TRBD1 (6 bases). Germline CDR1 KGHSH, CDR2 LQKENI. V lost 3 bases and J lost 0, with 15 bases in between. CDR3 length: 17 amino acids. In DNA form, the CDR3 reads TGTGCCAGCTCACCTCCCGGACAGACCGTAGCCAAAAACATTCAGTACTTC. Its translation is CASSPPGQTVAKNIQYF.

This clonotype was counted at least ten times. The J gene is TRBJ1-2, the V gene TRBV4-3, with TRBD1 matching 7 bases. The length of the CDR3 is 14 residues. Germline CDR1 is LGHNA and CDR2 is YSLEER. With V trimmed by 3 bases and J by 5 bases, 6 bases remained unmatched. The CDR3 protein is CASSHRQGTYGYTF. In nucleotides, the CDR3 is TGCGCCAGCAGCCATAGACAGGGTACATATGGCTACACCTTC.

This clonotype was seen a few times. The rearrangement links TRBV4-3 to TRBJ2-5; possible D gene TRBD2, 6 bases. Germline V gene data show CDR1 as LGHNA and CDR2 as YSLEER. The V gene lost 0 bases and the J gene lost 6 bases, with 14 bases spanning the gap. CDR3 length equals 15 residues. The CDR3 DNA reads TGCGCCAGCAGCCAAGAGACCAGCGGGCGCCAGACCCAGTACTTC. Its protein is CASSQETSGRQTQYF.

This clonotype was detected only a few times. The CDR3 here is CAWSLAGLGKNIQYF. CDR3 in DNA: TGTGCCTGGAGTCTGGCGGGGCTTGGCAAAAACATTCAGTACTTC. The chain recombines TRBV30 with TRBJ2-4, with a weak D call TRBD2 (6 bases). With 2 bases removed from V and 3 bases from J, the gap between germline ends came to 14 bases. The CDR3 loop spans 15 amino acids. Germline V gives CDR1 GTSNPN, CDR2 SVGIG (reference sequence).

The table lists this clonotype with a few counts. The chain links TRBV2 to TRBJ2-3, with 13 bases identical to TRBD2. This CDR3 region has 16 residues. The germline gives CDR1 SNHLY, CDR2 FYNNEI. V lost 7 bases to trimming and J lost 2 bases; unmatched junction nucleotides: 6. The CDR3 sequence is CASIRLAGGLTDTQYF. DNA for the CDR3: TGTGCCAGCATACGACTAGCGGGGGGCCTCACAGATACGCAGTATTTT. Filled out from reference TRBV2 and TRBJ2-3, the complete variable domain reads EPEVTQTPSHQVTQMGQEVILRCVPISNHLYFYWYRQILGQKVEFLVSFYNNEISEKSEIFDDQFSVERPDGSNFTLKIRSTKLEDSAMYFCASIRLAGGLTDTQYFGPGTRLTVL.

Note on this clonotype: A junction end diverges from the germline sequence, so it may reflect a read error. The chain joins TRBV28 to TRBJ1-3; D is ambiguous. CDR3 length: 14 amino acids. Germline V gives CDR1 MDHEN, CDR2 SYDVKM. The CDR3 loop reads CARSLRRSGNTIYF. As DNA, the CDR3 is TGTGCCCGCAGTTTACGGAGATCTGGAAACACCATATATTTT.

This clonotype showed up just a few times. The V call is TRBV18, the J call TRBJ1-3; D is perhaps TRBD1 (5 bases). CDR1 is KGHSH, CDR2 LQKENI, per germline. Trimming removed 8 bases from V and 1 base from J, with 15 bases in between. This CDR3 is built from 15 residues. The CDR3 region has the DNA TGTGCCAGCGCAACCCGGACAAAATCTGGAAACACCATATATTTT. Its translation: CASATRTKSGNTIYF.

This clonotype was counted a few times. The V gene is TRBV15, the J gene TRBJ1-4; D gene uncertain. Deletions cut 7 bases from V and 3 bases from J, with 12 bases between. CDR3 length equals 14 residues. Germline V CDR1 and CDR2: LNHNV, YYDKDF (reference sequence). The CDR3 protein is CATKEGRANEKLFF. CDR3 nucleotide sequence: TGTGCCACCAAAGAAGGTCGGGCTAATGAAAAACTGTTTTTT.

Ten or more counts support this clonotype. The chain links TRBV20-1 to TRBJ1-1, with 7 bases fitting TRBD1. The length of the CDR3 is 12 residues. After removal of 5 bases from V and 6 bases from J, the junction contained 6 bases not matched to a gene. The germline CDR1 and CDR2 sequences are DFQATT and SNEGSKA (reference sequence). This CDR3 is CSAGDSSSEAFF. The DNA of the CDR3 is TGCAGTGCTGGGGACAGTTCTTCTGAAGCTTTCTTT.

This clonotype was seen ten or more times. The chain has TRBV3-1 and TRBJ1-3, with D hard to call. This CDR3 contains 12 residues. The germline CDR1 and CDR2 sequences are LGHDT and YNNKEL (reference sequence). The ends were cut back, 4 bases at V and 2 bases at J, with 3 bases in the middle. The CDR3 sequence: CASSLPGNTIYF. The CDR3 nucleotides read TGTGCCAGCAGCCTCCCTGGAAACACCATATATTTT.

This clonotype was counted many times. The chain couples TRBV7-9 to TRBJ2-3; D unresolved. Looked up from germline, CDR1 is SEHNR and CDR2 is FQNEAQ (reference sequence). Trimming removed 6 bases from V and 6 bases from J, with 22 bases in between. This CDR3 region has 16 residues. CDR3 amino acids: CASRQSQTQPRDTQYF. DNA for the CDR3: TGTGCCAGCAGACAGAGCCAAACCCAACCGAGGGATACGCAGTATTTT.

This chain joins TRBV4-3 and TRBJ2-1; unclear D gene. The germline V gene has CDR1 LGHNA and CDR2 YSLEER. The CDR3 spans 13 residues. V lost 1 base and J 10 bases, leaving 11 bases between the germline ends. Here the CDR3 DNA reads TGCGCCAGCAGCCAAGTCGGAGTACGCGAGCAGTTCTTC. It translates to CASSQVGVREQFF.